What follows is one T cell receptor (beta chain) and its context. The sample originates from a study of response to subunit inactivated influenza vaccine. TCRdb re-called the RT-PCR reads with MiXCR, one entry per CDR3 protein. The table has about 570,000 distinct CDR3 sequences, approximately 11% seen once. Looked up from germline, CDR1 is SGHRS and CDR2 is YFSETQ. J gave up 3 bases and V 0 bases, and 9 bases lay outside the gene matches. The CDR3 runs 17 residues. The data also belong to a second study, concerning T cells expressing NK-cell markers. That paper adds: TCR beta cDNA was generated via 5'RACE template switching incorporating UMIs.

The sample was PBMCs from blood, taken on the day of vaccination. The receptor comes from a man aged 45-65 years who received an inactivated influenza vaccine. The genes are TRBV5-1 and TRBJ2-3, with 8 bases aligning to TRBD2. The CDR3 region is CASSLVPGGLGTDTQYF. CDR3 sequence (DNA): TGCGCCAGCAGCTTGGTGCCGGGGGGGCTTGGAACAGATACGCAGTATTTT.